This T cell receptor beta chain originates from a study of cytomegalovirus exposure and HLA in healthy donors. Regarding the study as a whole: Later analysis identified about 18,000 TCR beta sequences associated with HLA alleles, using a false discovery rate threshold of 0.05. HLA restriction was apparent for most CMV-associated TCR beta chains in a later analysis.

With regard to this clone: As yet, its antigen is unknown.

Germline V gives CDR1 SGDLS, CDR2 YYNGEE. The V segment lost 2 bases and the J segment 4 bases; nucleotides outside the gene matches: 6. The CDR3 sequence is 15 residues long. The PCR ran on 60 Vbeta and 13 Jbeta primers. Clones were sequenced by immunoSEQ multiplex PCR, and TCRdb holds only the in-frame ones, with some missing. The top ten clones hold around 0.91% of a sample with about 170,000 clones, about 81% of them seen once. Sequenced: PBMCs. This TCR derives from a girl aged 2 to 9 in good health and CMV-seropositive. This chain connects TRBV9 to TRBJ2-5; 9 nucleotides match TRBD2. CDR3 in amino acids: CASSVSGGGGETQYF. In DNA, the CDR3 is TGTGCCAGCAGCGTGTCTGGCGGGGGGGGAGAGACCCAGTACTTC.